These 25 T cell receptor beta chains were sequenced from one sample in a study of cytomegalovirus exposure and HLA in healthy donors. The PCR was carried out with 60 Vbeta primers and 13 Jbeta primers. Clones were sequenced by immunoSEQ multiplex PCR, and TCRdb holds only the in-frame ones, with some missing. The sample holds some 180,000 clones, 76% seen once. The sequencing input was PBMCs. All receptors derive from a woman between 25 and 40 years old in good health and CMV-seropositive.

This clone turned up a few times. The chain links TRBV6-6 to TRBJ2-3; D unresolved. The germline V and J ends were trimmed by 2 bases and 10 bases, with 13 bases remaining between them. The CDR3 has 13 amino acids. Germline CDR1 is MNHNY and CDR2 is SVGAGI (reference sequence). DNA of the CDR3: TGTGCCAGCAGTTACGTCCCGAGCAATGCGCAGTATTTT. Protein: CASSYVPSNAQYF.

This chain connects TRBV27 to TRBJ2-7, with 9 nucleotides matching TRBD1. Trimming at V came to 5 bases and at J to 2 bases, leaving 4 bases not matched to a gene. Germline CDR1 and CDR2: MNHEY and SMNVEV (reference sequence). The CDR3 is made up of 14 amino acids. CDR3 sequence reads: CASSRDRVAYEQYF. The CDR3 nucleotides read TGTGCCAGCAGTCGGGACAGGGTCGCCTACGAGCAGTACTTC.

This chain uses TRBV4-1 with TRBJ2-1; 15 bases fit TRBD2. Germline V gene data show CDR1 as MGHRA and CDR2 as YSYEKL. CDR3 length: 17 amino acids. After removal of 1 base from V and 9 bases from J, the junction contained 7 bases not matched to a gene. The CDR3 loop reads CASSQGTSGGAGREQFF. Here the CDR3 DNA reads TGCGCCAGCAGCCAAGGGACTAGCGGGGGGGCGGGCCGTGAGCAGTTCTTC.

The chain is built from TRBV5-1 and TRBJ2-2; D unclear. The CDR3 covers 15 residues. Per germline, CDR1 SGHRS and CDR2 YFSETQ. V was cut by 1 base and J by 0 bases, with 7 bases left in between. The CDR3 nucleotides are TGCGCCAGCAGCTTGCAGGTTACGAACACCGGGGAGCTGTTTTTT. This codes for CASSLQVTNTGELFF.

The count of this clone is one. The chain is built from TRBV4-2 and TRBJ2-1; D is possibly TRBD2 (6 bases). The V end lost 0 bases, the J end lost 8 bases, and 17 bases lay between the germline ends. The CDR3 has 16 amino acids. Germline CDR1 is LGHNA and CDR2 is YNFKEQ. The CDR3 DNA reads TGTGCCAGCAGCCAAGATTCGGCGGGTGGGGGGTATGAGCAGTTCTTC. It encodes CASSQDSAGGGYEQFF.

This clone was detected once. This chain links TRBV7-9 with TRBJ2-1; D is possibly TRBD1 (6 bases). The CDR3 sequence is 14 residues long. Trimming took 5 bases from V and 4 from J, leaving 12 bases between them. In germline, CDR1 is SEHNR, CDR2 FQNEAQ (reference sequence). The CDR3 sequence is CASSPGQQYNEQFF. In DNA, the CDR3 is TGTGCCAGCAGCCCAGGACAGCAATACAATGAGCAGTTCTTC.

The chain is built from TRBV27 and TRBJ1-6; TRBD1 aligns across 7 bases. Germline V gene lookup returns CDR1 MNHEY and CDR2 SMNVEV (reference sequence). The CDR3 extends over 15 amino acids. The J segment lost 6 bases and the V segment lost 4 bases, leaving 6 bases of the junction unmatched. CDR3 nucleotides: TGTGCCAGCAGTTCAGGGGGTGGCCTTAATTCACCCCTCCACTTT. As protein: CASSSGGGLNSPLHF.

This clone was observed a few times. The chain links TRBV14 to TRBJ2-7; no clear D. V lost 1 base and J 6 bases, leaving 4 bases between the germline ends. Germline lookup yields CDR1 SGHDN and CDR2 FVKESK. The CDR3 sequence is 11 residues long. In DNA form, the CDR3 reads TGTGCCAGCAGCCAAGGAGGCGAGCAGTACTTC. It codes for CASSQGGEQYF.

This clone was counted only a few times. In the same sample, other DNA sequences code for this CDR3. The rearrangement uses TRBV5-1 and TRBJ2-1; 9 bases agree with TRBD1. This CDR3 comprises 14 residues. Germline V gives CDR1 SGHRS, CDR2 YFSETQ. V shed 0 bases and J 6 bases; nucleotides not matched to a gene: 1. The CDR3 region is CASSLGQGGNEQFF. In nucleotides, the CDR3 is TGCGCCAGCAGCTTGGGACAGGGGGGCAATGAGCAGTTCTTC.

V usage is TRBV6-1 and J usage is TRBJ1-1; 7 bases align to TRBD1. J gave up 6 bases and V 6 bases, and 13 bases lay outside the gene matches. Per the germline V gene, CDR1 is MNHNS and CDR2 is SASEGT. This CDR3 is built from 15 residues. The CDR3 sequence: CASSSEDRVGAEAFF. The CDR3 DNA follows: TGTGCCAGCAGCTCCGAAGACAGGGTAGGGGCTGAAGCTTTCTTT.

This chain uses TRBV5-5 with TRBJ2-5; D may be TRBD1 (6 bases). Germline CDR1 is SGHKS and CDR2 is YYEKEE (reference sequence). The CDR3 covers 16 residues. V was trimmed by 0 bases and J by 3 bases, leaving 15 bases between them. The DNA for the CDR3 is TGTGCCAGCAGCTTGGCCTTCGGAGCAGGGGAAGAGACCCAGTACTTC. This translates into CASSLAFGAGEETQYF.

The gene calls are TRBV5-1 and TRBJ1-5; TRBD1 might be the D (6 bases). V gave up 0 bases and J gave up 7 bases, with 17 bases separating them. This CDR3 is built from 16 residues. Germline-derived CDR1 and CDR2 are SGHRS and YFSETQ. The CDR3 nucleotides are TGCGCCAGCAGCTTGGCCTGGGGGCGCGTTTGGCAGCCCCAGCATTTT. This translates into CASSLAWGRVWQPQHF. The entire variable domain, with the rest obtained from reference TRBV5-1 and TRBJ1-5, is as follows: KAGVTQTPRYLIKTRGQQVTLSCSPISGHRSVSWYQQTPGQGLQFLFEYFSETQRNKGNFPGRFSGRQFSNSRSEMNVSTLELGDSALYLCASSLAWGRVWQPQHFGDGTRLSIL.

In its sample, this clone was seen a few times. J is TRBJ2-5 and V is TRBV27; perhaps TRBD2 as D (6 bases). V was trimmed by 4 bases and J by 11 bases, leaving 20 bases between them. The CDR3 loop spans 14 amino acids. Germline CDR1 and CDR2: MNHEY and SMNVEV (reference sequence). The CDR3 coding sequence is TGTGCCAGCAGTTCCGGGGGTTCTATATTTTTGCAGTACTTC. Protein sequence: CASSSGGSIFLQYF.

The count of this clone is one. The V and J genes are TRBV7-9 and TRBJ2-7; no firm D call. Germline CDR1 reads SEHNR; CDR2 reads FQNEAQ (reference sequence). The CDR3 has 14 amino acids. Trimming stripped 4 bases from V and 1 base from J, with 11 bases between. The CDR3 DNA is TGTGCCAGCAGCTCGGTGGGCAGTTCCTACGAGCAGTACTTC. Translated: CASSSVGSSYEQYF.

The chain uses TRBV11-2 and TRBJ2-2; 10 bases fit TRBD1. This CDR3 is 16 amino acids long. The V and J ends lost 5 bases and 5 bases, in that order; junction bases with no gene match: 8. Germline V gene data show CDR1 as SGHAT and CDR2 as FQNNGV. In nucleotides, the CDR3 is TGTGCCAGCAGCCTAGGGACAGGGGAAGGGACCGGGGAGCTGTTTTTT. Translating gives CASSLGTGEGTGELFF.

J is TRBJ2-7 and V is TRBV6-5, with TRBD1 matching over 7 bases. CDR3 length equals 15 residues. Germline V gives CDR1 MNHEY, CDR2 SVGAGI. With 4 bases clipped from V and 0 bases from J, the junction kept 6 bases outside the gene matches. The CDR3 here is CASSSGTANSYEQYF. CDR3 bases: TGTGCCAGCAGTTCCGGGACAGCAAACTCCTACGAGCAGTACTTC.

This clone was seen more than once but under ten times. The CDR3 DNA is TGTGCCAGCAGCTTGGACCCAGGGCCAGGAAACACCATATATTTT. Protein product: CASSLDPGPGNTIYF. The V and J genes are TRBV5-4 and TRBJ1-3; D is perhaps TRBD1 (5 bases). The CDR3 consists of 15 residues. Trimming removed 0 bases at V and 4 bases at J, with 11 bases between. CDR1 and CDR2 from the germline V gene are SGHNT and YYREEE (reference sequence).

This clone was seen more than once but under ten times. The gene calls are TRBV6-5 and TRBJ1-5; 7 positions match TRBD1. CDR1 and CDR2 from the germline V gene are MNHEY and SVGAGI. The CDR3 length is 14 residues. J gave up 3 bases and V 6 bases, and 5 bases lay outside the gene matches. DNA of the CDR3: TGTGCCAGCAGGCACAGGGGTTTCAATCAGCCCCAGCATTTT. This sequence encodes CASRHRGFNQPQHF.

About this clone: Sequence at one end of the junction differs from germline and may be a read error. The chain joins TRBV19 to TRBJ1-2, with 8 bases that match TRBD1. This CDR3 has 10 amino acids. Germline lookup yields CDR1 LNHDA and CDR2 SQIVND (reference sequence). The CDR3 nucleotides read TGTGCCTCCCAAGGGACAGGAAGGAGCTTC. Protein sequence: CASQGTGRSF.

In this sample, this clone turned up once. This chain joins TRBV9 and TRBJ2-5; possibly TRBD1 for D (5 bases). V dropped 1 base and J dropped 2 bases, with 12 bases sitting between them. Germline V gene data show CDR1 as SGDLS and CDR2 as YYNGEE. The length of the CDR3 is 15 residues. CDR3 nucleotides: TGTGCCAGCAGCGTAAGGGGCGCTCCTCAAGAGACCCAGTACTTC. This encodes CASSVRGAPQETQYF.

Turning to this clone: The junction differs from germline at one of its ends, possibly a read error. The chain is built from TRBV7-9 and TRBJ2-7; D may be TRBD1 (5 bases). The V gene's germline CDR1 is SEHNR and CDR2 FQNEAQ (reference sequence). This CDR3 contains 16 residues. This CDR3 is CSSSLRRGQANYEQYF. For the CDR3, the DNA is TGTTCCAGCAGCCTCCGTAGGGGCCAAGCCAACTACGAGCAGTACTTC.

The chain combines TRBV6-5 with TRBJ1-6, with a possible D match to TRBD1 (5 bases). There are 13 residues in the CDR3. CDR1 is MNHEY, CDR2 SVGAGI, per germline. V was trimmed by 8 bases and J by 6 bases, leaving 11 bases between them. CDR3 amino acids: CASGRTLNSPLHF. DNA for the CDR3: TGTGCCAGCGGACGGACACTTAATTCACCCCTCCACTTT.

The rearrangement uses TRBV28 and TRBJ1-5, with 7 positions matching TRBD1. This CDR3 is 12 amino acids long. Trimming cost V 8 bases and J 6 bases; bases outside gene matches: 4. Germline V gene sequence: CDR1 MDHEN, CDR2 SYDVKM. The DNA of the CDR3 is TGTGCCAGCTCAAGACAGGGTCAGCCCCAGCATTTT. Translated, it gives CASSRQGQPQHF.

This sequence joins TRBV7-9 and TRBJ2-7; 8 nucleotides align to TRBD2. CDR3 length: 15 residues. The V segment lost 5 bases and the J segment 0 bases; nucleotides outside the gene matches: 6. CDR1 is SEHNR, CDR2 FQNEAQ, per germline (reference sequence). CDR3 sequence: CASSISGVGSYEQYF. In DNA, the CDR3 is TGTGCCAGCAGCATTAGCGGGGTCGGCTCCTACGAGCAGTACTTC.

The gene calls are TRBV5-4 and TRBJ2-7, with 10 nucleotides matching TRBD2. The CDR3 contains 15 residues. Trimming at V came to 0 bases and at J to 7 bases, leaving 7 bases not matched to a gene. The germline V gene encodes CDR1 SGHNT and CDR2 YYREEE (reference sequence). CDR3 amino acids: CASSLALGLAWEQYF. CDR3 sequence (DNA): TGTGCCAGCAGCTTGGCGCTGGGACTAGCGTGGGAGCAGTACTTC.